Listed below are T cell receptor beta chains from one sample, sequenced in a study of tumor-infiltrating lymphocytes in primary liver carcinoma. TCRdb recomputed calls from the multiplex PCR reads with MiXCR, one row per CDR3 protein. The sample holds fewer than 350,000 distinct CDR3 sequences; around 60% are singletons and the top ten take 5.5% to 7%. Input material: peripheral blood. All receptors come from a man between 35 and 55 years old with primary liver carcinoma and hepatitis B virus infection. The conserved cysteine and the conserved F or W are not part of the CDR3 here. The D gene is left open where the match is weak.

TRBV12-3/TRBV12-4	TRBJ1-2	-	ASSLRTEDTYGYT
TRBV11-2	TRBJ2-7	TRBD2	ASTGGFSYEQY
TRBV11-2	TRBJ2-5	-	ASSCDSVEETQY
TRBV2	TRBJ1-5	-	ASRATVAPGPQH
TRBV30	TRBJ2-1	TRBD2	VCSGRGGRVGEQF
TRBV5-6	TRBJ1-1	-	ASSRWVVTYEAF
TRBV30	TRBJ2-1	-	AVAYSNEQF
TRBV7-3	TRBJ2-1	TRBD2	ASSLQAGDPNEQF
TRBV6-2/TRBV6-3	TRBJ2-7	TRBD1	ASSYGDRDYEQY
TRBV6-5	TRBJ2-7	TRBD1	ASSSPGTDYERY
TRBV4-1	TRBJ2-2	TRBD1	TSNDLDRGLTGELF
TRBV6-2/TRBV6-3	TRBJ1-1	-	ASSYSGLTEAF
TRBV6-5	TRBJ1-6	-	VSRGTGDSPLH
TRBV13	TRBJ1-6	TRBD1	ASSSSRGRGNSPLH
TRBV10-3	TRBJ2-3	-	AISPTTDTQY
TRBV4-2	TRBJ2-3	TRBD2	ASSLTSERSADTQY
TRBV6-5	TRBJ2-7	TRBD2	ASSYGTRPSEQY
TRBV4-3	TRBJ2-2	-	ASSQDTTTGELF
TRBV29-1	TRBJ1-1	-	SVVRDPTGAF
TRBV4-3	TRBJ2-3	-	ASSQGRESTDTQY
TRBV6-5	TRBJ1-3	-	ASSHFGETGNTIY
TRBV11-2	TRBJ2-7	TRBD1	ARSTQGDFYEQY
TRBV11-3	TRBJ1-1	-	VSSLDHYSIEAF
TRBV6-1	TRBJ2-1	-	ASSVLASPYNEQF
TRBV5-4	TRBJ2-7	-	ASSGRSSWTLYKQY
TRBV6-6	TRBJ2-7	TRBD2	ASSSRTSGRIRGPYEQY
TRBV4-3	TRBJ2-1	-	ASSQDCTIEQF
TRBV11-2	TRBJ2-5	-	ASSLRPWQGEETQY
TRBV10-3	TRBJ2-3	TRBD2	AIKRDDLTDTQY
TRBV12-3/TRBV12-4	TRBJ2-5	-	ASSFVRAETQY
TRBV6-6	TRBJ2-7	-	ASSYLVGRYEQY
TRBV11-2	TRBJ1-1	-	ASSFRRQSMDTEAF